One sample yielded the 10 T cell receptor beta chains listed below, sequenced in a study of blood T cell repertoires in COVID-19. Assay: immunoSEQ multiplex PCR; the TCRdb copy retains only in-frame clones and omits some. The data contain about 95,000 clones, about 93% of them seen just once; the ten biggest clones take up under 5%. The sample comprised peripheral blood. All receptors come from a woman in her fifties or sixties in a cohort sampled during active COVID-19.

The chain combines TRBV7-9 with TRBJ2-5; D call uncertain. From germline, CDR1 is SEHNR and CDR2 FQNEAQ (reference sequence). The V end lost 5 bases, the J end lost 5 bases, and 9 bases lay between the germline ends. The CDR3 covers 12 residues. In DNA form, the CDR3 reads TGTGCCAGCAGCCCTCAAAGCGAGACCCAGTACTTC. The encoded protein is CASSPQSETQYF.

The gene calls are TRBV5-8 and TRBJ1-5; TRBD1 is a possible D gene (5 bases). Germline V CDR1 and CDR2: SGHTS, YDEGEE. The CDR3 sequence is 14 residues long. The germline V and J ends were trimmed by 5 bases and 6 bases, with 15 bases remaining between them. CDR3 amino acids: CASSFDRMFQPQHF. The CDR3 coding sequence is TGTGCCAGCAGTTTTGACAGAATGTTTCAGCCCCAGCATTTT.

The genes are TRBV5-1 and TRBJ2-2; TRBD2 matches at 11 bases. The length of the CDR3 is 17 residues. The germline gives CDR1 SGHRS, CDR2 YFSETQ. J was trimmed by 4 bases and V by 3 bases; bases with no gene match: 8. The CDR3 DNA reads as TGCGCCAGCAGCTCCTTAGCGGGAGGGCCGGGCACCGGGGAGCTGTTTTTT. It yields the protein CASSSLAGGPGTGELFF.

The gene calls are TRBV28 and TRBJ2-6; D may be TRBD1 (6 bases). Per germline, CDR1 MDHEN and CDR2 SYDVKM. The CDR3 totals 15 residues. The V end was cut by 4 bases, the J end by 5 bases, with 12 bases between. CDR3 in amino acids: CASSSLGTWANVLTF. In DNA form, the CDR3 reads TGTGCCAGCAGTTCACTGGGGACATGGGCCAACGTCCTGACTTTC.

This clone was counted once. Written as DNA, the CDR3 is TGTGCCATCAGTGAGATCAGCGGCAGTGAAGCTTTCTTT. Residues: CAISEISGSEAFF. The rearrangement joins TRBV10-3 to TRBJ1-1; D is unclear. Trimming shortened V by 2 bases and J by 7 bases, and 11 bases separated the two germline ends. Germline V gene sequence: CDR1 ENHRY, CDR2 SYGVKD. The length of the CDR3 is 13 residues.

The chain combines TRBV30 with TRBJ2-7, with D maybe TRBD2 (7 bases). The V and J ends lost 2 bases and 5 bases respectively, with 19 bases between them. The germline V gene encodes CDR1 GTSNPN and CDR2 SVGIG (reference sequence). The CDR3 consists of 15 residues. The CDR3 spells CAWSLTGGGPDEQYF. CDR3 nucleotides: TGTGCCTGGAGTCTCACGGGGGGCGGTCCCGACGAGCAGTACTTC. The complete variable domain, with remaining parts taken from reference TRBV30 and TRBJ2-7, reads SQTIHQWPATLVQPVGSPLSLECTVEGTSNPNLYWYRQAAGRGLQLLFYSVGIGQISSEVPQNLSASRPQDRQFILSSKKLLLSDSGFYLCAWSLTGGGPDEQYFGPGTRLTVT.

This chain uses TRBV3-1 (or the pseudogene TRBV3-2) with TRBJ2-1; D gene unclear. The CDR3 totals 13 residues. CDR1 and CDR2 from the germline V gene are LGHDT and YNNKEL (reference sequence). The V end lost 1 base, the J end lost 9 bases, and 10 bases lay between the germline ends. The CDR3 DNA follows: TGTGCCAGCAGCCAAGCGCCTCTACCTGAGCAGTTCTTC. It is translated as CASSQAPLPEQFF.

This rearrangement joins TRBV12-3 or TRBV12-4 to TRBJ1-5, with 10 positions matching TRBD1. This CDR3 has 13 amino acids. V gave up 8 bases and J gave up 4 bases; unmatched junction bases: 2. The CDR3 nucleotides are TGTGCCAGCCAGGGACAGGGGAATCAGCCCCAGCATTTT. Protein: CASQGQGNQPQHF.

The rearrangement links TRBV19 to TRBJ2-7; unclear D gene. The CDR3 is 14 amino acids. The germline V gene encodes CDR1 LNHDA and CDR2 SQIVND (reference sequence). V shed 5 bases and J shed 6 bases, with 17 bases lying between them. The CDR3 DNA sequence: TGTGCCAGTAGTTCCCGAGGTAGAATTGCCGAGCAGTACTTC. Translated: CASSSRGRIAEQYF.

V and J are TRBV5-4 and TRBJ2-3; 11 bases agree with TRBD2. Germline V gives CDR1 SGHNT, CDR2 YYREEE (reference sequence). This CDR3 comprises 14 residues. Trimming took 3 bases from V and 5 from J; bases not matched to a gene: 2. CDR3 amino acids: CASSYGTSGDTQYF. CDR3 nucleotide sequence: TGTGCCAGCAGCTACGGGACTAGCGGAGATACGCAGTATTTT.